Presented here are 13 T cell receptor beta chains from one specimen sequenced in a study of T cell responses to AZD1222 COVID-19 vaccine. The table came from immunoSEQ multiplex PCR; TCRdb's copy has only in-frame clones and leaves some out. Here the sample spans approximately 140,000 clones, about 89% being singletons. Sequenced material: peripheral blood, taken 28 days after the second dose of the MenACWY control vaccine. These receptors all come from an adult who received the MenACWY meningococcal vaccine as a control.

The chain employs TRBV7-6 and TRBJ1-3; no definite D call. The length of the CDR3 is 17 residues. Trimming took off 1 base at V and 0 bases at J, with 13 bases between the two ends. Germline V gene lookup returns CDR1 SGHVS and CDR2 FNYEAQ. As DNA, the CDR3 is TGTGCCAGCAGCTTAGTGAGCACGGCTGACTCTGGAAACACCATATATTTT. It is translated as CASSLVSTADSGNTIYF.

The CDR3 is CASSPNPGQTYEQYF. CDR3 bases: TGTGCCAGCTCACCAAACCCCGGACAGACCTACGAGCAGTACTTC. This chain joins TRBV18 and TRBJ2-7; possibly TRBD1 for D (6 bases). V was clipped by 2 bases and J by 2 bases, with 13 bases between them. The CDR3 extends over 15 amino acids. CDR1 is KGHSH and CDR2 is LQKENI in the germline V gene. Full variable domain (rest looked up from reference TRBV18 and TRBJ2-7): NAGVMQNPRHLVRRRGQEARLRCSPMKGHSHVYWYRQLPEEGLKFMVYLQKENIIDESGMPKERFSAEFPKEGPSILRIQQVVRGDSAAYFCASSPNPGQTYEQYFGPGTRLTVT.

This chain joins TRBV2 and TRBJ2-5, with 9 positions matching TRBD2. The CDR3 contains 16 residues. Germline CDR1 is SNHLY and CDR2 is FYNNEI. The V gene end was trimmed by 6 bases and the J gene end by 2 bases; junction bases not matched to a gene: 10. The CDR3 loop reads CASRPGTSFPQETQYF. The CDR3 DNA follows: TGTGCCAGCAGGCCCGGGACTAGCTTCCCGCAAGAGACCCAGTACTTC.

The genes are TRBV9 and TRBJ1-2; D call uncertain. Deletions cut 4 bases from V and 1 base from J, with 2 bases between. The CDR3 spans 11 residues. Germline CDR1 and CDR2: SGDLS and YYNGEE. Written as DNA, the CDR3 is TGTGCCAGCAGCCTTAACTATGGCTACACCTTC. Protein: CASSLNYGYTF.

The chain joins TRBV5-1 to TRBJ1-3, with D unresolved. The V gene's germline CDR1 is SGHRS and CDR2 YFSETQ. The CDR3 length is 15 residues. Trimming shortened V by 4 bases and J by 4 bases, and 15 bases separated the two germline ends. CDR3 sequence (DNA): TGCGCCAGCAGCCCCTCCGAGATGTCCGGAAACACCATATATTTT. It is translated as CASSPSEMSGNTIYF.

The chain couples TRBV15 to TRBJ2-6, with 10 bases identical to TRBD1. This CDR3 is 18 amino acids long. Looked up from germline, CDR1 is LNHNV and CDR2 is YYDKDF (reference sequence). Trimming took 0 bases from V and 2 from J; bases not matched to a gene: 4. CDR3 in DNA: TGTGCCACCAGCAGAGAGGGACAGGGGAATCCTGGGGCCAACGTCCTGACTTTC. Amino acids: CATSREGQGNPGANVLTF.

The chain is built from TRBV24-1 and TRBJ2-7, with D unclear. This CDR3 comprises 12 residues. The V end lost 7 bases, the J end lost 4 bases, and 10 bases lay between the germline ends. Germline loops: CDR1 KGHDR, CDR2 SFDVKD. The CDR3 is CATSPNGYEQYF. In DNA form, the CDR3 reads TGTGCCACCAGCCCTAACGGGTACGAGCAGTACTTC.

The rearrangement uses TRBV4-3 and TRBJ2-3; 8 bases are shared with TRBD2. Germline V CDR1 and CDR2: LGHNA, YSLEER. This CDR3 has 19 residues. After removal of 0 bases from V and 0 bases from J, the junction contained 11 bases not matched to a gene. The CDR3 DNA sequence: TGCGCCAGCAGCCAAGATTTGGCTAGCGGGCAACCTAGCACAGATACGCAGTATTTT. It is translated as CASSQDLASGQPSTDTQYF.

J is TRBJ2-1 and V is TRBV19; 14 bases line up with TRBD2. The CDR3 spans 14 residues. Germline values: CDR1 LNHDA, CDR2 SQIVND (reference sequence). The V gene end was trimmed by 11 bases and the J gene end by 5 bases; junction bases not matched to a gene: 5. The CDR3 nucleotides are TGTGCCGGGACTAGCGGGAGTCCCCACAATGAGCAGTTCTTC. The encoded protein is CAGTSGSPHNEQFF.

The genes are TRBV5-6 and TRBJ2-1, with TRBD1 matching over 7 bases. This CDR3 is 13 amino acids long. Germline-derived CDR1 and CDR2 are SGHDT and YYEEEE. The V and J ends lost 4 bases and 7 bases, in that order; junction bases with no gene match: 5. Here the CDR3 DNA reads TGTGCCAGCAGCATCGGGACAGTAAATGAGCAGTTCTTC. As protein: CASSIGTVNEQFF.

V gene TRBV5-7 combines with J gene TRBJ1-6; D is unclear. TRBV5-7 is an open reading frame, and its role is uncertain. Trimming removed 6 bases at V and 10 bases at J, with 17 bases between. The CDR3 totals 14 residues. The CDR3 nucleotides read TGTGCCAGCACCGTAGGGATAGGTGTATCACCCCTCCACTTT. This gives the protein CASTVGIGVSPLHF.

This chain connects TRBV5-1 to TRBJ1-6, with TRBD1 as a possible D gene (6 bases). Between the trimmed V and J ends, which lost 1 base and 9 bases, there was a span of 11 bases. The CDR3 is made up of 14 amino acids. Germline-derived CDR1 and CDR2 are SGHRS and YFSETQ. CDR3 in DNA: TGCGCCAGCAGCTTGACAGGGTTGGGTTCACCCCTCCACTTT. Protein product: CASSLTGLGSPLHF.

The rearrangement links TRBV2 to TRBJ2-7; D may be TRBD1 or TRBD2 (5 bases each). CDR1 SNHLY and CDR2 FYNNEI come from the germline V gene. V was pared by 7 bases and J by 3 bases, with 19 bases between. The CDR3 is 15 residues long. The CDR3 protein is CASIASPPGLYEQYF. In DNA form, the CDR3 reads TGTGCCAGCATAGCTAGTCCTCCGGGGCTCTACGAGCAGTACTTC.